This T cell receptor (beta chain) stems from a study of T cell repertoires in cytomegalovirus infection. Study background: Matching HLA type, along with CMV infection, was indicated by public TCR beta signatures.

This clonotype was recorded many times. Its target is not known. TCRdb reprocessed the reads with MiXCR, giving one entry per CDR3 protein. The profile shows some 300,000 distinct CDR3 sequences, about a sixth of them singletons. Study conclusions and caveats: In two of eight donors, the top clonotype was HLA-C-restricted CMV-specific. Identification of carriers of CMV plus the relevant HLA was performed using cumulative public TCR beta family frequency.

Germline V gene lookup returns CDR1 MNHEY and CDR2 SVGAGI. The CDR3 runs 15 residues. V shed 0 bases and J shed 5 bases, with 13 bases lying between them. The receptor was isolated from a human donor in good health (CMV status not recorded). Some clones in this sample may be carry-over from other donors' samples. The V gene is TRBV6-5, the J gene TRBJ2-5; D perhaps matches TRBD1 (5 bases). The sample was PBMCs. CDR3 residues: CASSYSDTQRETQYF. Here the CDR3 DNA reads TGTGCCAGCAGTTACTCGGACACTCAAAGGGAGACCCAGTACTTC.